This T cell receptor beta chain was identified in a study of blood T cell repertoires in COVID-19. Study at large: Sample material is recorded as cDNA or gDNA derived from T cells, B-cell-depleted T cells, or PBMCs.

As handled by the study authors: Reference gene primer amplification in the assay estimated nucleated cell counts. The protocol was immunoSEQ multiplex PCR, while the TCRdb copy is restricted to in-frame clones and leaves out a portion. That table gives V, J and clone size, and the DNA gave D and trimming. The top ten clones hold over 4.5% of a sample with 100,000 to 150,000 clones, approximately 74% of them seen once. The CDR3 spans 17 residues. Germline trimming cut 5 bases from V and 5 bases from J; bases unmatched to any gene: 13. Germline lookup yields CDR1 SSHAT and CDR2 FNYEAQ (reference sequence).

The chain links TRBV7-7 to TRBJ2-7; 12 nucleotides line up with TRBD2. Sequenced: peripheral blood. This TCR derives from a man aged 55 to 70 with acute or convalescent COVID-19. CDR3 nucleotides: TGTGCCAGCAGCCCCCTGAACCTAGCGGGAGGGCCCAACGAGCAGTACTTC. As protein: CASSPLNLAGGPNEQYF.